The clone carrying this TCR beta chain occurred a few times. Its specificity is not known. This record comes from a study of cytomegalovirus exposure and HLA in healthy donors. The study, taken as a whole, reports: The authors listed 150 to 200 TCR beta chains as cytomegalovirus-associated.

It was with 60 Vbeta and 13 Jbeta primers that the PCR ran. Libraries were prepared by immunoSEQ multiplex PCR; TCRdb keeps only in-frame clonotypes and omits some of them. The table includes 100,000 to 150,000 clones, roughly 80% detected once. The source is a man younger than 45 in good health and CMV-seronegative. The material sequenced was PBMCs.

The CDR3 region has the DNA TGTGCCAGCAGCTCCTACAGGGCCCAAGTACTTAATTCACCCCTCCACTTT. This codes for CASSSYRAQVLNSPLHF. The chain uses TRBV7-8 and TRBJ1-6; the D gene is possibly TRBD1 (6 bases). The germline gives CDR1 SGHVS, CDR2 FQNEAQ. Trimming removed 4 bases from V and 6 bases from J, with 19 bases in between. This CDR3 has 17 residues.